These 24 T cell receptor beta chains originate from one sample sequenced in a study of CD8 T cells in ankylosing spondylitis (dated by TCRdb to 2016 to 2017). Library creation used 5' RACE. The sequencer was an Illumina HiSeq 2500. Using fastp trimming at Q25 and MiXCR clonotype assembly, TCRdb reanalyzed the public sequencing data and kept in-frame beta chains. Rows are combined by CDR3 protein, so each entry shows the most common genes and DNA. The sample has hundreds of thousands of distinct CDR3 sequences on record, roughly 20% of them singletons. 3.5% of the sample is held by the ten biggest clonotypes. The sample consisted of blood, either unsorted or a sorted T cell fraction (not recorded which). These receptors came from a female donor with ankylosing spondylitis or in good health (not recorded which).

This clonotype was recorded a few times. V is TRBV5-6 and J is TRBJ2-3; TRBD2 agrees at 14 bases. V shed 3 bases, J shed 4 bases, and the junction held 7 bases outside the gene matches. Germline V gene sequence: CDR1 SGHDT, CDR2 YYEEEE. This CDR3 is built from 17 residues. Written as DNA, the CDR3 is TGTGCCAGCAGCTCCCTGGGACTAGCGGGAGTCGCAGATACGCAGTATTTT. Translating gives CASSSLGLAGVADTQYF. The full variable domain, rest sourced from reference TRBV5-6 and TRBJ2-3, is DAGVTQSPTHLIKTRGQQVTLRCSPKSGHDTVSWYQQALGQGPQFIFQYYEEEERQRGNFPDRFSGHQFPNYSSELNVNALLLGDSALYLCASSSLGLAGVADTQYFGPGTRLTVL.

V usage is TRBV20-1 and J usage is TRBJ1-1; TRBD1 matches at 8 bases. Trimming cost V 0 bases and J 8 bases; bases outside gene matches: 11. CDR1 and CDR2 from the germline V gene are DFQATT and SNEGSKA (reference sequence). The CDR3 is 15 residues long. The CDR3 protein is CSARDRQGALPEAFF. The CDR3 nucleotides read TGCAGTGCTAGAGATCGCCAGGGGGCACTTCCGGAAGCTTTCTTT.

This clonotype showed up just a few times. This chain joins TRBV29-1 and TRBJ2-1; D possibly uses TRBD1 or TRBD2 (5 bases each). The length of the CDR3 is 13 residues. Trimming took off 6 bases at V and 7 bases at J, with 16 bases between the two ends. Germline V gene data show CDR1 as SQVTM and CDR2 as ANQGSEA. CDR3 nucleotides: TGCAGCGTCGGGGACCCTACTAGGAATGAGCAGTTCTTC. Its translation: CSVGDPTRNEQFF.

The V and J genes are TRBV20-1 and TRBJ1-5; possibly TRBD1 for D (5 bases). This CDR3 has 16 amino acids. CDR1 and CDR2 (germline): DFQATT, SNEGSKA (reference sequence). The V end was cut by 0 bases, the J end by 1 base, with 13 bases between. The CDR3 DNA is TGCAGTGCTAGAGATTCTGGGACGTGGAGCAATCAGCCCCAGCATTTT. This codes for CSARDSGTWSNQPQHF.

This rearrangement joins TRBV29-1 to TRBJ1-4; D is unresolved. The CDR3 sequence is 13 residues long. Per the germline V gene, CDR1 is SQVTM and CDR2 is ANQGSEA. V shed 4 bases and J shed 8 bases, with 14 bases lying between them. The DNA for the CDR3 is TGCAGCGTTGGGGGTGCCATTGGGGAAAAACTGTTTTTT. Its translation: CSVGGAIGEKLFF.

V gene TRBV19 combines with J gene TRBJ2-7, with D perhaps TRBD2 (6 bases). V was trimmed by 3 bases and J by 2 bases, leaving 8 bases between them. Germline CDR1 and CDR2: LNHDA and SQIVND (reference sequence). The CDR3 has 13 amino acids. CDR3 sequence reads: CASSIRGTYEQYF. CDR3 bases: TGTGCCAGTAGTATCCGGGGGACCTACGAGCAGTACTTC. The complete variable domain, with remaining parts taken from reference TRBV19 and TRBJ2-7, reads DGGITQSPKYLFRKEGQNVTLSCEQNLNHDAMYWYRQDPGQGLRLIYYSQIVNDFQKGDIAEGYSVSREKKESFPLTVTSAQKNPTAFYLCASSIRGTYEQYFGPGTRLTVT.

Here the CDR3 reads CASSPVGFEAFF. The CDR3 nucleotides are TGTGCCAGCAGCCCAGTGGGGTTTGAAGCTTTCTTT. The rearrangement uses TRBV7-9 and TRBJ1-1, with unresolved D. V lost 5 bases to trimming and J lost 7 bases, with 11 bases between them. The CDR3 extends over 12 amino acids. Germline CDR1 reads SEHNR; CDR2 reads FQNEAQ (reference sequence).

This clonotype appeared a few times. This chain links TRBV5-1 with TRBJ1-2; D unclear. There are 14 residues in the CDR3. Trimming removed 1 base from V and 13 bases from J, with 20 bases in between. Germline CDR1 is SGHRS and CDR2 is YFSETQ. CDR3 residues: CASSLTNSASLTTF. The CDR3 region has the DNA TGCGCCAGCAGCTTGACAAATTCGGCCTCCCTGACCACCTTC.

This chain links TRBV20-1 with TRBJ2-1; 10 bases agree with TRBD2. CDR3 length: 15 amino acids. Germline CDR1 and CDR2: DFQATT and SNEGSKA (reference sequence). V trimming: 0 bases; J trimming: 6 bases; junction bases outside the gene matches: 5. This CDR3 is CSARDLAGDANEQFF. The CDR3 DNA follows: TGCAGTGCTAGAGATCTAGCGGGGGACGCCAATGAGCAGTTCTTC.

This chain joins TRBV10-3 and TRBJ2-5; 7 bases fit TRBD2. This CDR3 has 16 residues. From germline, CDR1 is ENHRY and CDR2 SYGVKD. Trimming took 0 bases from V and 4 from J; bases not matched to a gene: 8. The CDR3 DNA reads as TGTGCCATCAGTGAGTCGGCGGGAGAACCGGGAGAGACCCAGTACTTC. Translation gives CAISESAGEPGETQYF.

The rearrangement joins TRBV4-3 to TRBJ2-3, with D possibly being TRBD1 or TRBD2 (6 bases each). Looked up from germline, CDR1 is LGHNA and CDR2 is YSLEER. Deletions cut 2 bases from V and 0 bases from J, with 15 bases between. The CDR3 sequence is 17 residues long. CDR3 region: CASSQQTGASSTDTQYF. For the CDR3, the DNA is TGCGCCAGCAGCCAACAAACGGGGGCTTCTAGCACAGATACGCAGTATTTT.

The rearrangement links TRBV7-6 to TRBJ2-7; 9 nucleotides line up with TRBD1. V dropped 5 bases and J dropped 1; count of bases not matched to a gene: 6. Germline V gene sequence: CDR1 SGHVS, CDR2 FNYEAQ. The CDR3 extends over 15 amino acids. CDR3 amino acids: CASSTTGGWSYEQYF. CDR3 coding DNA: TGTGCCAGCAGCACGACAGGGGGATGGTCCTACGAGCAGTACTTC.

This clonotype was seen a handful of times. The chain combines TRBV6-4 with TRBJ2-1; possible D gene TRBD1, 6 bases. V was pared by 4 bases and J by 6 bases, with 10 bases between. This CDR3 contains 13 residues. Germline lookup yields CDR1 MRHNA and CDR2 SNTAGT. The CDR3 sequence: CASSAQGGNEQFF. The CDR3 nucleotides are TGTGCCAGCAGTGCGCAAGGGGGCAATGAGCAGTTCTTC.

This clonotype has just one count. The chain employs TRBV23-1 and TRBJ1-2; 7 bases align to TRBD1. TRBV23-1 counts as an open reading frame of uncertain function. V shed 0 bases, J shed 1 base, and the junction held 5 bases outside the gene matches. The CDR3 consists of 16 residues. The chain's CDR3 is CASSQSSGTDNYGYTF. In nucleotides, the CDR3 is TGCGCCAGCAGTCAATCCTCCGGGACAGATAACTATGGCTACACCTTC.

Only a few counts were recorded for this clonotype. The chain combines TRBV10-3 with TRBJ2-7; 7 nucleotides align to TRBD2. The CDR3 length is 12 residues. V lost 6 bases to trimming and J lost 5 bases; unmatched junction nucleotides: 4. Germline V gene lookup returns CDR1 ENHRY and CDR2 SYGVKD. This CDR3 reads CAISPGGNEQYF. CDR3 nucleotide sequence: TGTGCCATCAGCCCCGGGGGGAACGAGCAGTACTTC.

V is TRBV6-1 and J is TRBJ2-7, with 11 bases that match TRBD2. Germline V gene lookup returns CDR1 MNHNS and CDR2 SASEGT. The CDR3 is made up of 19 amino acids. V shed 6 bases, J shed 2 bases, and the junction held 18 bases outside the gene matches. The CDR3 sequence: CASSRTTGTSGALPYEQYF. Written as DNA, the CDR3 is TGTGCCAGCAGCCGCACAACCGGGACTAGCGGCGCACTACCCTACGAGCAGTACTTC.

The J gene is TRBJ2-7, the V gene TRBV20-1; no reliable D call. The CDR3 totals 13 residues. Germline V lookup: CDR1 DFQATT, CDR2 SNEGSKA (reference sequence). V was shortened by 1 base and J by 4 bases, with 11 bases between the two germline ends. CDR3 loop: CSARGGKWYEQYF. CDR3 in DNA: TGCAGTGCTAGAGGGGGAAAGTGGTACGAGCAGTACTTC.

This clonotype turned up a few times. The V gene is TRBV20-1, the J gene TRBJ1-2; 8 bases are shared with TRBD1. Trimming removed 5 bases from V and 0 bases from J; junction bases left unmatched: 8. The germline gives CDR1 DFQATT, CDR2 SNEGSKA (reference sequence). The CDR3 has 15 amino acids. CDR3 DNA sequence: TGCAGTGCTGGAGGACAGGGAAAAGCTAACTATGGCTACACCTTC. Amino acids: CSAGGQGKANYGYTF.

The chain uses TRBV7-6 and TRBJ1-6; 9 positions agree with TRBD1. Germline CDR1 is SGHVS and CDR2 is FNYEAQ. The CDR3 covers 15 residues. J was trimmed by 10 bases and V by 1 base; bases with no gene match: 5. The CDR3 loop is CASSLEGTGNSPLHF. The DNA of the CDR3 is TGTGCCAGCAGCTTAGAGGGGACAGGGAACTCACCCCTCCACTTT.

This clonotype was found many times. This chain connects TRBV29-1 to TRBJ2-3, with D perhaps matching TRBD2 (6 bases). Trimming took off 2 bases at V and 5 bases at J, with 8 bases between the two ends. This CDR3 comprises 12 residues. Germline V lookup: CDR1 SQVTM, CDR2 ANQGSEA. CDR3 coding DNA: TGCAGCGTTGAATGGGGAGGAGATACGCAGTATTTT. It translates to CSVEWGGDTQYF.

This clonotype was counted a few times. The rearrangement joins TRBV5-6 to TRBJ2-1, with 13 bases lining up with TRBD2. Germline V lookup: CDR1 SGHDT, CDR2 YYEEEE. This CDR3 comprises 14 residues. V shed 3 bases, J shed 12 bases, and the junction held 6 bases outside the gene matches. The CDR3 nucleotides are TGTGCCAGCAGCTCGGGACTAGCGGGGAGCAGGCAGTTCTTC. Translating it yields CASSSGLAGSRQFF.

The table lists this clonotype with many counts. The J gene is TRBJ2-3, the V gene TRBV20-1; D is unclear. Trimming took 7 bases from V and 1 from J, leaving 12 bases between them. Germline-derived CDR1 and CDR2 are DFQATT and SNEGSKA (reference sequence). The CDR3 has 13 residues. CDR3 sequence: CSVLELGTDTQYF. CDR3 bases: TGCAGTGTTCTTGAGCTTGGCACAGATACGCAGTATTTT.

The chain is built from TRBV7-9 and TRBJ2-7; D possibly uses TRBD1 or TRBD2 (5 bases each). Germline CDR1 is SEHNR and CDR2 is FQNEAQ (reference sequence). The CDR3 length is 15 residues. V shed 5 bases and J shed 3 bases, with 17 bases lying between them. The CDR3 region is CASSLAGRAVYEQYF. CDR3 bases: TGTGCCAGCAGCCTTGCGGGCAGGGCAGTCTACGAGCAGTACTTC.

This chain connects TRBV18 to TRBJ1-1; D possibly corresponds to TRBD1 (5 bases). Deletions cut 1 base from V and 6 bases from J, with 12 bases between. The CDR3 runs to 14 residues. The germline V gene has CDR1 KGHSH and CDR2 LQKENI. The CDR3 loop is CASSPRARGAEAFF. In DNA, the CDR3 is TGTGCCAGCTCACCACGGGCCCGGGGGGCTGAAGCTTTCTTT.